The 27 T cell receptor beta chains reported below all come from one sample, sequenced in a study of cytomegalovirus exposure and HLA in healthy donors. The study ran its PCR with 60 Vbeta and 13 Jbeta primers. Only in-frame clones appear in the TCRdb table, and some are missing; sequencing was by immunoSEQ multiplex PCR. The profile covers roughly 190,000 clones, with 65% to 85% appearing a single time and over 1.5% taken by the ten largest. What was sequenced was PBMCs. These receptors were collected from a woman younger than 30 in good health and CMV-seronegative.

The table lists this clone with a few counts. The rearrangement joins TRBV12-1 to TRBJ1-2; the table's D call, TRBD1, was not checked against the DNA. TRBV12-1 is a documented pseudogene. There are 15 residues in the CDR3. The CDR3 protein is CASSFEAGNRGGYTF. Here the CDR3 DNA reads TGTGCCAGCAGCTTTGAGGCAGGGAATCGCGGTGGCTACACCTTC.

The chain employs TRBV6-1 and TRBJ1-5, with 7 bases that match TRBD1. V shed 9 bases, J shed 2 bases, and the junction held 7 bases outside the gene matches. Germline lookup yields CDR1 MNHNS and CDR2 SASEGT. The length of the CDR3 is 14 residues. The CDR3 region is CASTTGERNQPQHF. CDR3 nucleotides: TGTGCCAGTACTACAGGGGAGCGCAATCAGCCCCAGCATTTT.

This chain joins TRBV7-3 and TRBJ2-7; D is undetermined. The CDR3 has 14 amino acids. V was shortened by 1 base and J by 0 bases, with 7 bases between the two germline ends. Germline lookup yields CDR1 SGHTA and CDR2 FQGTGA. The CDR3, as DNA: TGTGCCAGCAGCTTAAGAGCCGGCTCCTACGAGCAGTACTTC. The encoded protein is CASSLRAGSYEQYF.

The CDR3 loop is CASSTSSGGYYGYTF. In nucleotides, the CDR3 is TGTGCCAGCAGCACCAGCTCAGGGGGCTACTATGGCTACACCTTC. V is TRBV11-2 and J is TRBJ1-2; 8 nucleotides agree with TRBD1. The CDR3 loop spans 15 amino acids. V gave up 5 bases and J gave up 3 bases; unmatched junction bases: 8. CDR1 and CDR2 from the germline V gene are SGHAT and FQNNGV.

This sequence joins TRBV11-2 and TRBJ2-7; TRBD1 matches at 8 bases. In germline, CDR1 is SGHAT, CDR2 FQNNGV. V gave up 5 bases and J gave up 7 bases; unmatched junction bases: 4. The CDR3 loop spans 12 amino acids. CDR3 region: CASSLNRGEQYF. CDR3 nucleotides: TGTGCCAGCAGCCTCAACAGGGGGGAGCAGTACTTC.

The CDR3 DNA is TGTGCCAGCAGCCAAGGACTAGCGGGAGGGGGCAATGAGCAGTTCTTC. Translating gives CASSQGLAGGGNEQFF. The chain recombines TRBV14 with TRBJ2-1, with TRBD2 matching 14 bases. Trimming at V came to 1 base and at J to 6 bases, leaving 2 bases not matched to a gene. The CDR3 extends over 16 amino acids. Germline CDR1 is SGHDN and CDR2 is FVKESK.

V is TRBV27 and J is TRBJ1-6, with 8 nucleotides matching TRBD1. Trimming at V came to 3 bases and at J to 8 bases, leaving 6 bases not matched to a gene. The CDR3 sequence is 15 residues long. Germline V gives CDR1 MNHEY, CDR2 SMNVEV (reference sequence). The DNA for the CDR3 is TGTGCCAGCAGTTTCGGAAACAGGGGGGATTCACCCCTCCACTTT. Its protein is CASSFGNRGDSPLHF.

The chain is built from TRBV30 and TRBJ2-5, with no clear D. The J call may be faulty, since TRBJ2-7 better matches the DNA end. The CDR3 covers 15 residues. Germline CDR1 and CDR2: GTSNPN and SVGIG (reference sequence). The CDR3 DNA reads as TGTGCCTGGAGTGTGCCCTACGGAGACCTCTACGAGCAGTACTTC. Its translation: CAWSVPYGDLYEQYF.

The chain links TRBV6-1 to TRBJ1-1, with 7 bases that match TRBD1. This CDR3 has 13 residues. Germline CDR1 is MNHNS and CDR2 is SASEGT. With V trimmed by 6 bases and J by 3 bases, 4 bases remained unmatched. In nucleotides, the CDR3 is TGTGCCAGCAGAAACAGGGGTGACACTGAAGCTTTCTTT. Residues: CASRNRGDTEAFF.

The table lists this clone with a few counts. The chain recombines TRBV5-8 with TRBJ2-4; TRBD2 might be the D (7 bases). This CDR3 is 13 amino acids long. Trimming pared 1 base from V and 7 bases from J, leaving 9 bases between. CDR1 SGHTS and CDR2 YDEGEE come from the germline V gene. CDR3 DNA: TGTGCCAGCAGCTTGCGGGGGGCCAACATTCAGTACTTC. It translates to CASSLRGANIQYF. Based on the CDR3 plus reference TRBV5-8 and TRBJ2-4, the full variable domain is EAGVTQSPTHLIKTRGQQATLRCSPISGHTSVYWYQQALGLGLQFLLWYDEGEERNRGNFPPRFSGRQFPNYSSELNVNALELEDSALYLCASSLRGANIQYFGAGTRLSVL.

The rearrangement joins TRBV15 to TRBJ2-5; D possibly corresponds to TRBD2 (6 bases). Deletions cut 0 bases from V and 4 bases from J, with 9 bases between. Germline V gene sequence: CDR1 LNHNV, CDR2 YYDKDF (reference sequence). CDR3 length: 14 amino acids. The CDR3 nucleotides are TGTGCCACCAGCAGAGAGATGGGGGGAGAGACCCAGTACTTC. Its protein product is CATSREMGGETQYF.

This clone was picked up a small number of times. The rearrangement uses TRBV6-1 and TRBJ2-1; 8 positions match TRBD2. The ends lost 8 bases at V and 10 bases at J; junction bases unmatched: 10. Germline V lookup: CDR1 MNHNS, CDR2 SASEGT. CDR3 length: 13 amino acids. CDR3 sequence reads: CASSGTRSGEQFF. As DNA, the CDR3 is TGTGCCAGCTCCGGGACTAGAAGTGGGGAGCAGTTCTTC.

J is TRBJ2-7 and V is TRBV7-6; TRBD1 matches 9 bases. J lost 4 bases, V lost 2 bases, and 15 bases had no gene match. Germline lookup yields CDR1 SGHVS and CDR2 FNYEAQ. CDR3 length: 18 residues. CDR3 residues: CASSLQPGSTGGWYEQYF. The CDR3 DNA reads TGTGCCAGCAGCTTACAACCCGGCTCAACAGGGGGCTGGTACGAGCAGTACTTC.

This clone has a handful of counts. The chain recombines TRBV6-1 with TRBJ2-3, with a weak D call TRBD2 (6 bases). CDR1 is MNHNS, CDR2 SASEGT, per germline. Trimming removed 7 bases from V and 8 bases from J, with 22 bases in between. This CDR3 contains 15 residues. The CDR3 region has the DNA TGTGCCAGCACCCAGACTAGAGGACCCGCTGGTACGCAGTATTTT. It translates to CASTQTRGPAGTQYF.

V gene TRBV5-1 combines with J gene TRBJ2-3; TRBD1 matches at 7 bases. Germline CDR1 and CDR2: SGHRS and YFSETQ. V was pared by 4 bases and J by 6 bases, with 8 bases of the junction left unmatched. The CDR3 spans 14 residues. The CDR3 protein is CASSLRQGADTQYF. CDR3 nucleotide sequence: TGCGCCAGCAGCCTACGACAGGGCGCCGATACGCAGTATTTT.

The chain uses TRBV19 and TRBJ2-7, with 10 bases that match TRBD2. The CDR3 covers 15 residues. The germline V gene has CDR1 LNHDA and CDR2 SQIVND (reference sequence). V lost 5 bases and J lost 6; bases outside the gene matches: 10. The CDR3 sequence: CASSETASGRREQYF. Written as DNA, the CDR3 is TGTGCCAGTAGTGAAACGGCTAGCGGGAGACGCGAGCAGTACTTC.

This clone was detected only a few times. This rearrangement joins TRBV7-2 to TRBJ1-2; TRBD1 aligns across 9 bases. The CDR3 contains 15 residues. From germline, CDR1 is SGHTA and CDR2 FQGNSA. V dropped 5 bases and J dropped 4; count of bases not matched to a gene: 8. CDR3 loop: CASSVVGQGSYGYTF. In DNA, the CDR3 is TGTGCCAGCAGCGTAGTGGGACAGGGCTCCTATGGCTACACCTTC. Using reference TRBV7-2 and TRBJ1-2 for the parts outside the CDR3, the full variable domain is GAGVSQSPSNKVTEKGKDVELRCDPISGHTALYWYRQSLGQGLEFLIYFQGNSAPDKSGLPSDRFSAERTGGSVSTLTIQRTQQEDSAVYLCASSVVGQGSYGYTFGSGTRLTVV.

Regarding this clone: This CDR3 is also generated by other DNA sequences in the sample. CDR3 in amino acids: CASSSRGSYEQYF. In nucleotides, the CDR3 is TGTGCCAGCAGTTCCAGGGGTTCTTACGAGCAGTACTTC. The genes are TRBV27 and TRBJ2-7, with a tentative D call TRBD1 (6 bases). The CDR3 has 13 amino acids. The V end was cut by 4 bases, the J end by 4 bases, with 11 bases between. In germline, CDR1 is MNHEY, CDR2 SMNVEV (reference sequence).

The chain is built from TRBV27 and TRBJ1-3; D call uncertain. The germline V gene has CDR1 MNHEY and CDR2 SMNVEV (reference sequence). Between the trimmed V and J ends, which lost 3 bases and 0 bases, there was a span of 6 bases. The CDR3 totals 14 residues. The CDR3, as DNA: TGTGCCAGCAGTTTGGCATCCTCTGGAAACACCATATATTTT. Residues: CASSLASSGNTIYF.

The chain employs TRBV27 and TRBJ2-5; no reliable D call. V lost 3 bases and J 4 bases, leaving 12 bases between the germline ends. Germline values: CDR1 MNHEY, CDR2 SMNVEV (reference sequence). The CDR3 length is 14 residues. The CDR3 DNA sequence: TGTGCCAGCAGTTTCGGTATCCCTGGAGAGACCCAGTACTTC. Translating it yields CASSFGIPGETQYF.

The genes are TRBV30 and TRBJ2-1, with a weak D call TRBD2 (8 bases). Germline CDR1 is GTSNPN and CDR2 is SVGIG (reference sequence). V lost 6 bases, J lost 9 bases, and 27 bases lay in between. This CDR3 has 16 amino acids. CDR3 loop: CACRGAIKRENPEQFF. CDR3 in DNA: TGTGCCTGCAGGGGGGCTATCAAGCGGGAGAACCCTGAGCAGTTCTTC.

The V gene is TRBV6-1, the J gene TRBJ1-6; TRBD1 is a possible D gene (6 bases). Deletions cut 0 bases from V and 7 bases from J, with 10 bases between. CDR3 length: 15 amino acids. CDR1 is MNHNS, CDR2 SASEGT, per germline. The DNA of the CDR3 is TGTGCCAGCAGTGAAGCGCTGACAGGAAATTCACCCCTCCACTTT. Encoded protein: CASSEALTGNSPLHF.

The chain uses TRBV28 and TRBJ2-7; TRBD1 matches at 12 bases. The junction had 4 bases not matched to a gene; V was cut back by 6 bases and J by 4 bases. Germline lookup yields CDR1 MDHEN and CDR2 SYDVKM. The CDR3 sequence is 14 residues long. The CDR3 is CASRRDRGPYEQYF. CDR3 sequence (DNA): TGTGCCAGCAGACGGGACAGGGGGCCATACGAGCAGTACTTC. Using reference TRBV28 and TRBJ2-7 for the parts outside the CDR3, the full variable domain is DVKVTQSSRYLVKRTGEKVFLECVQDMDHENMFWYRQDPGLGLRLIYFSYDVKMKEKGDIPEGYSVSREKKERFSLILESASTNQTSMYLCASRRDRGPYEQYFGPGTRLTVT.

This rearrangement joins TRBV6-6 to TRBJ1-4, with TRBD1 as a possible D gene (6 bases). The CDR3 spans 16 residues. Trimming stripped 5 bases from V and 4 bases from J, with 17 bases between. The germline V gene encodes CDR1 MNHNY and CDR2 SVGAGI (reference sequence). The CDR3, as DNA: TGTGCCAGCAGTGCCGAAAGGGGGATAGGTAATGAAAAACTGTTTTTT. This sequence encodes CASSAERGIGNEKLFF.

This clone has only a few counts. V gene TRBV19 combines with J gene TRBJ1-1; 9 bases match TRBD1. CDR1 and CDR2 (germline): LNHDA, SQIVND (reference sequence). J gave up 7 bases and V 5 bases, and 8 bases lay outside the gene matches. The CDR3 runs 14 residues. CDR3 nucleotides: TGTGCCAGTAGTTCGACCGGGACAGGGATTGAAGCTTTCTTT. Encoded protein: CASSSTGTGIEAFF. Filled out from reference TRBV19 and TRBJ1-1, the complete variable domain reads DGGITQSPKYLFRKEGQNVTLSCEQNLNHDAMYWYRQDPGQGLRLIYYSQIVNDFQKGDIAEGYSVSREKKESFPLTVTSAQKNPTAFYLCASSSTGTGIEAFFGQGTRLTVV.

The CDR3 sequence: CASSQVQYNTEAFF. CDR3 DNA sequence: TGTGCCAGCAGCCAAGTCCAGTACAACACTGAAGCTTTCTTT. V usage is TRBV14 and J usage is TRBJ1-1; D ambiguous. Trimming took 1 base from V and 2 from J, leaving 8 bases between them. The CDR3 spans 14 residues. Germline CDR1 reads SGHDN; CDR2 reads FVKESK.

The chain joins TRBV28 to TRBJ2-5; D is perhaps TRBD1 (5 bases). Trimming removed 6 bases from V and 1 base from J, with 12 bases in between. The germline CDR1 and CDR2 sequences are MDHEN and SYDVKM. This CDR3 is 14 amino acids long. CDR3 DNA sequence: TGTGCCAGCAGGCTCAGGGTGGTCCAAGAGACCCAGTACTTC. It encodes CASRLRVVQETQYF. The whole variable domain, remainder taken from reference TRBV28 and TRBJ2-5, is DVKVTQSSRYLVKRTGEKVFLECVQDMDHENMFWYRQDPGLGLRLIYFSYDVKMKEKGDIPEGYSVSREKKERFSLILESASTNQTSMYLCASRLRVVQETQYFGPGTRLLVL.